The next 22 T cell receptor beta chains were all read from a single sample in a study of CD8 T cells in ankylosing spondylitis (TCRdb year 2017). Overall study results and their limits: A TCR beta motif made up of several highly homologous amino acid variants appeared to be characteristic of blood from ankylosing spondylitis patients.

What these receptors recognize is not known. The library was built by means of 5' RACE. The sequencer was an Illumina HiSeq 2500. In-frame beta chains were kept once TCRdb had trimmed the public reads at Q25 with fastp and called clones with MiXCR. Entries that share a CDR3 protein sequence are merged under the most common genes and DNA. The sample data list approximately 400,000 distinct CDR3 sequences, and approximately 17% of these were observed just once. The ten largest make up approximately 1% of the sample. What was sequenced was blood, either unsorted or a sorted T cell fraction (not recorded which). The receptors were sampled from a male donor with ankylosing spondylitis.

CDR3 nucleotide sequence: TGTGCCAGCAGCCAAGAGGGAGTAGACTCGGGCTATGGCTACACCTTC. Translating gives CASSQEGVDSGYGYTF. The rearrangement links TRBV3-1 to TRBJ1-2; the D is unclear. V lost 0 bases and J 4 bases, leaving 15 bases between the germline ends. Looked up from germline, CDR1 is LGHDT and CDR2 is YNNKEL (reference sequence). This CDR3 spans 16 amino acids.

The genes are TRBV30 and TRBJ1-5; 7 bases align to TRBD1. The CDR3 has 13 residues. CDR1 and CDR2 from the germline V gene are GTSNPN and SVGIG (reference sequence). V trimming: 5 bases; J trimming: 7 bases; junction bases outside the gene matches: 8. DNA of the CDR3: TGTGCCTGGGGAAGACAGGGATGGCAGCCCCAGCATTTT. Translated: CAWGRQGWQPQHF.

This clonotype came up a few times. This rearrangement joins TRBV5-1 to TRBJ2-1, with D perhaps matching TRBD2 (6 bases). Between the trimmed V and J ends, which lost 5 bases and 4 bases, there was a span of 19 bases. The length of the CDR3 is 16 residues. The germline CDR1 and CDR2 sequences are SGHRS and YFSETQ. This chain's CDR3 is CASSTRGSGRYNEQFF. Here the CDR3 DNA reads TGCGCCAGCAGTACCCGGGGGTCAGGGCGGTACAATGAGCAGTTCTTC. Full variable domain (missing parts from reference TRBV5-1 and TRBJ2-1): KAGVTQTPRYLIKTRGQQVTLSCSPISGHRSVSWYQQTPGQGLQFLFEYFSETQRNKGNFPGRFSGRQFSNSRSEMNVSTLELGDSALYLCASSTRGSGRYNEQFFGPGTRLTVL.

CDR3 amino acids: CSARDWGAVKNIQYF. In DNA form, the CDR3 reads TGCAGTGCTAGAGATTGGGGGGCGGTCAAAAACATTCAGTACTTC. The chain joins TRBV20-1 to TRBJ2-4, with D tentatively TRBD1 or TRBD2 (6 bases each). The CDR3 runs to 15 residues. The V end was cut by 0 bases, the J end by 3 bases, with 12 bases between. Germline V gene lookup returns CDR1 DFQATT and CDR2 SNEGSKA (reference sequence).

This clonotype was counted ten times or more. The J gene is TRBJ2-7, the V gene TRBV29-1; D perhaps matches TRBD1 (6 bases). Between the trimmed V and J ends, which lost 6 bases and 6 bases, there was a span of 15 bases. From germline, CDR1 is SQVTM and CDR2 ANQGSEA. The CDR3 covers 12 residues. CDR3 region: CSVNRDSSEQYF. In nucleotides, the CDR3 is TGCAGCGTAAACAGGGATAGTAGCGAGCAGTACTTC.

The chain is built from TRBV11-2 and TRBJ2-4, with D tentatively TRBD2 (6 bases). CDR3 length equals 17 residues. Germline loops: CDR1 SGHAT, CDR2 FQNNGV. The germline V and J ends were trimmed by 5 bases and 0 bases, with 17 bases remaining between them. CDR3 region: CASSRDLGLEAKNIQYF. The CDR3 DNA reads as TGTGCCAGCAGCAGAGATTTGGGACTCGAAGCCAAAAACATTCAGTACTTC.

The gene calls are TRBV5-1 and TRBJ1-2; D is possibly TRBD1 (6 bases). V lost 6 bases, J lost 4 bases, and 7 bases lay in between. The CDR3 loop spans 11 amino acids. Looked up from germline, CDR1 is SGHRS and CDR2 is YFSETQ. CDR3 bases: TGCGCCAGCACGGACAGCTATGGCTACACCTTC. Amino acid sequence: CASTDSYGYTF.

The CDR3 loop is CASSAINSGGAYNEQFF. CDR3 sequence (DNA): TGCGCCAGCTCCGCAATAAATAGCGGGGGGGCCTACAATGAGCAGTTCTTC. The rearrangement links TRBV5-1 to TRBJ2-1, with 11 bases fitting TRBD2. CDR1 SGHRS and CDR2 YFSETQ come from the germline V gene. The CDR3 totals 17 residues. The V gene end was trimmed by 7 bases and the J gene end by 2 bases; junction bases not matched to a gene: 11.

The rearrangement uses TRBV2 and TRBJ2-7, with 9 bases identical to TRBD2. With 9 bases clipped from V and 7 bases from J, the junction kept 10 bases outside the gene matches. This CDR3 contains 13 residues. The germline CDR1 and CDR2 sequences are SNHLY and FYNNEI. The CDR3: CASSRAGGLEQYF. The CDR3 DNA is TGTGCCAGTAGCCGAGCGGGAGGATTGGAGCAGTACTTC.

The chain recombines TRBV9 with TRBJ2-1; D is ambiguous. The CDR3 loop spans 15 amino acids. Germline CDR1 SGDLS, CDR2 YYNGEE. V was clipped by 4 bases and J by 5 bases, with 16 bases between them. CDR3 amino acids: CASSPQSRVHNEQFF. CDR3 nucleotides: TGTGCCAGCAGCCCCCAGAGTAGGGTCCACAATGAGCAGTTCTTC.

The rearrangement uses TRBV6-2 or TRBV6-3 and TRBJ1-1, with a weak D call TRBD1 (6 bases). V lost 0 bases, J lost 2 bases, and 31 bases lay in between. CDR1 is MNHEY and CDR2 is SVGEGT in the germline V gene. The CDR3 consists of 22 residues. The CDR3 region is CASSYSIRHRGRDNRSNTEAFF. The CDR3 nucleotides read TGTGCCAGCAGTTACTCGATTCGCCACAGAGGCCGGGACAACAGGTCCAACACTGAAGCTTTCTTT.

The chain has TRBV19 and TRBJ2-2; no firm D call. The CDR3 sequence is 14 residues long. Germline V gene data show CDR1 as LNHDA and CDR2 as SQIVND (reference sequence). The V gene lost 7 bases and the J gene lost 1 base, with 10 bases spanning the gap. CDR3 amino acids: CASNMAENTGELFF. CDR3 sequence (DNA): TGTGCCAGTAATATGGCAGAGAACACCGGGGAGCTGTTTTTT.

DNA for the CDR3: TGTGCTAGTGGTTTGACCTTCGGGACAGGGGGCCGAGTTAGCAATCAGCCCCAGCATTTT. This sequence encodes CASGLTFGTGGRVSNQPQHF. The V gene is TRBV12-5, the J gene TRBJ1-5, with TRBD1 matching 12 bases. J was trimmed by 0 bases and V by 2 bases; bases with no gene match: 11. This CDR3 is 20 amino acids long. Per germline, CDR1 LGHNT and CDR2 FRNRAP.

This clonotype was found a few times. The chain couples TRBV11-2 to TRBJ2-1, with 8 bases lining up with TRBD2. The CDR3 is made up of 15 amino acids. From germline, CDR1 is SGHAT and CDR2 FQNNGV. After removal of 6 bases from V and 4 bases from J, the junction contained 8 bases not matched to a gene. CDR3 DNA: TGTGCCAGCAGTCTCGTTAGCGGGATGTACAATGAGCAGTTCTTC. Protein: CASSLVSGMYNEQFF. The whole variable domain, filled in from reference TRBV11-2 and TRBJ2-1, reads EAGVAQSPRYKIIEKRQSVAFWCNPISGHATLYWYQQILGQGPKLLIQFQNNGVVDDSQLPKDRFSAERLKGVDSTLKIQPAKLEDSAVYLCASSLVSGMYNEQFFGPGTRLTVL.

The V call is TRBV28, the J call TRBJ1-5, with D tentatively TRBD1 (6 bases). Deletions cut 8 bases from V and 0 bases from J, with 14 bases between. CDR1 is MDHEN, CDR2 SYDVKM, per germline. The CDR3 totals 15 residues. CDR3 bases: TGTGCCAGCGTACTGGGGGCAACTAGCAATCAGCCCCAGCATTTT. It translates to CASVLGATSNQPQHF.

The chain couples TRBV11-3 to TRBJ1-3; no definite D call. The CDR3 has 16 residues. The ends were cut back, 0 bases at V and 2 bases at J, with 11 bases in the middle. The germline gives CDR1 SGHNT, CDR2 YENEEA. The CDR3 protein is CASSLDRRVAGNTIYF. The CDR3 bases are TGTGCCAGCAGCTTAGACAGGCGGGTCGCTGGAAACACCATATATTTT.

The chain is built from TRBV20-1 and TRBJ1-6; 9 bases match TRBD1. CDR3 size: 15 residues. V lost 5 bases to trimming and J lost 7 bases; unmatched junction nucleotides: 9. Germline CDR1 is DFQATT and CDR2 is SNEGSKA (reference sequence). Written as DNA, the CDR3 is TGCAGTGCTTTCGTAGGGACAGGGAGAAATTCACCCCTCCACTTT. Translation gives CSAFVGTGRNSPLHF.

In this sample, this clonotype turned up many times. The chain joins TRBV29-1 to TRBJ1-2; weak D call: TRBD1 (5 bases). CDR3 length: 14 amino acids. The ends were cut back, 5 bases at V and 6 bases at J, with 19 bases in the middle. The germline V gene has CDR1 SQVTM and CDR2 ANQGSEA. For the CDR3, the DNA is TGCAGCGTTAGGGGCCCGGTACAAGGAAATGGCTACACCTTC. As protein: CSVRGPVQGNGYTF. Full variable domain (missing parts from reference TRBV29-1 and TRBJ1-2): SAVISQKPSRDICQRGTSLTIQCQVDSQVTMMFWYRQQPGQSLTLIATANQGSEATYESGFVIDKFPISRPNLTFSTLTVSNMSPEDSSIYLCSVRGPVQGNGYTFGSGTRLTVV.

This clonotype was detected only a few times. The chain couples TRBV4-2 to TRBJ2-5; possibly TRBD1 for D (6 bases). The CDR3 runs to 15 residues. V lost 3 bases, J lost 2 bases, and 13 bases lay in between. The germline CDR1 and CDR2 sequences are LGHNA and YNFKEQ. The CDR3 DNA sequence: TGTGCCAGCAGCCAGACCCAGGGGATACAAGAGACCCAGTACTTC. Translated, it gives CASSQTQGIQETQYF.

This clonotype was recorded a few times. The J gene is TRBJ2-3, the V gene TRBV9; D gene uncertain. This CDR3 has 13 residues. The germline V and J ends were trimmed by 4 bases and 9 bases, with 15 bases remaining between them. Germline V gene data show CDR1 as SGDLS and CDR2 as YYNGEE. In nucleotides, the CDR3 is TGTGCCAGCAGCAACCGGGCTGCCCAAACGCAGTATTTT. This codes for CASSNRAAQTQYF.

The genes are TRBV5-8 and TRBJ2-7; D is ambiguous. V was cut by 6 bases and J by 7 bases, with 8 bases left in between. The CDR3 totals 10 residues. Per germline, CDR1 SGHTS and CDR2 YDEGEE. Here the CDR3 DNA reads TGTGCCAGCAACCAGTGGGAGCAGTACTTC. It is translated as CASNQWEQYF.

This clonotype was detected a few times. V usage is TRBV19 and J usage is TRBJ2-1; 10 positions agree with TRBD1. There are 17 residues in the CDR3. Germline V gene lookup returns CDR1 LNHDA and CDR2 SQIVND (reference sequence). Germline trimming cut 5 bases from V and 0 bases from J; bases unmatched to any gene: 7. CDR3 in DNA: TGTGCCAGTAGTCCTCCGACAGGGGGCCGCTCCTACAATGAGCAGTTCTTC. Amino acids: CASSPPTGGRSYNEQFF.